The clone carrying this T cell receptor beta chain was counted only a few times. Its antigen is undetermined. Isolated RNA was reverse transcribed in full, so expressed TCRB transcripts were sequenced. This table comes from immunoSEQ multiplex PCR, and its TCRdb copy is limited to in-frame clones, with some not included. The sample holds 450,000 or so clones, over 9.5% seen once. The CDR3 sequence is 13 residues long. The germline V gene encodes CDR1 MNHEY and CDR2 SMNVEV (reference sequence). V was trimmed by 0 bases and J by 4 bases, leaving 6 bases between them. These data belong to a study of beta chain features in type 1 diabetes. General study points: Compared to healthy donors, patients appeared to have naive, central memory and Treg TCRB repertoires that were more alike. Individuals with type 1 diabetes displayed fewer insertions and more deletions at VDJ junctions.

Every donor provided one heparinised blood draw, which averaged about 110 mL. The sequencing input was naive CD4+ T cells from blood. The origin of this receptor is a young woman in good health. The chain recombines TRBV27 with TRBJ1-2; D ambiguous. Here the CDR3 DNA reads TGTGCCAGCAGTTTATCAACGGGCTATGGCTACACCTTC. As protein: CASSLSTGYGYTF.